Listed below are T cell receptor beta chains from one sample, sequenced in a study of T cells in Graves' hyperthyroidism and ophthalmopathy. TCRdb recomputed calls from the multiplex PCR reads with MiXCR, one row per CDR3 protein. Counted here are more than 550,000 distinct CDR3 sequences, roughly a sixth occurring once; the ten biggest clones make up 16%. Sequenced material: blood. The receptors here all came from a woman in her forties or fifties with Graves' hyperthyroidism that later progressed to Graves' ophthalmopathy. Both conserved end residues are part of each CDR3. A D gene is named only where the DNA matches it firmly. Where a row states a size, it is once, few, many or the class of an expanded clone; other rows omit it.

j_call | v_call | d_call | clone_size | cdr3_nt | cdr3_aa
TRBJ2-1 | TRBV24-1 | . | many | TGTGCCACCAGTGATCCGCGGACCTACAATGAGCAGTTCTTC | CATSDPRTYNEQFF
TRBJ2-3 | TRBV5-1 | . | few | TGCGCCAGCAGCACCTCACTAGGAGGGGATACGCAGTATTTT | CASSTSLGGDTQYF
TRBJ1-2 | TRBV13 | . | . | TGTGCCAGCAGCTTGTCCAGGGGTGATTATGGCTACACCTTC | CASSLSRGDYGYTF
TRBJ1-2 | TRBV7-3 | TRBD1 | . | TGTGCCAGCAGCCAGACAGGGGGAGCTAACTATGGCTACACCTTC | CASSQTGGANYGYTF
TRBJ1-6 | TRBV6-9 | TRBD1 | . | TGTGCCAGCAGTTACCGCCTGGGGACAGACCGGTGGTCACCCCTCCACTTT | CASSYRLGTDRWSPLHF
TRBJ2-4 | TRBV4-1 | TRBD1 | . | TGCGCCAGCAGCCGCGGGACAGGGGGCGTAAACATTCAGTACTTC | CASSRGTGGVNIQYF
TRBJ1-2 | TRBV3-1 | . | many | TGTGCCAGCAGCCGGGGGGGACGGAATGGCTACACCTTC | CASSRGGRNGYTF
TRBJ1-4 | TRBV7-9 | TRBD1 | few | TGTGCCAGCAGCCGGCGGGGAACAGGGGGCGGGAATGAAAAACTGTTTTTT | CASSRRGTGGGNEKLFF
TRBJ1-1 | TRBV12-3/TRBV12-4 | . | . | TGTGCCACCTCGGTACGTTTCGCTGAAGCTTTCTTT | CATSVRFAEAFF
TRBJ1-6 | TRBV3-1 | . | . | TGTGCCAGCAGCCAAGCAGTCGGGACCTCCTATAATTCACCCCTCCACTTT | CASSQAVGTSYNSPLHF
TRBJ1-1 | TRBV9 | . | few | TGTGCCAGCAGCGTAGATCCGGGAGGGACTGAAGCTTTCTTT | CASSVDPGGTEAFF
TRBJ2-2 | TRBV2 | . | many | TGTGCCAGCAGTGACTGGGACAACGCGAACACCGGGGAGCTGTTTTTT | CASSDWDNANTGELFF
TRBJ1-1 | TRBV18 | . | many | TGTGCCAGCTCAATGGAGCCGAACACTGAAGCTTTCTTT | CASSMEPNTEAFF
TRBJ1-2 | TRBV20-1 | . | many | TGCAGTGCTAGAGAGGCCCAGGTTAACTATGGCTACACCTTC | CSAREAQVNYGYTF
TRBJ1-5 | TRBV19 | . | few | TGTGCCAGTAGTATAAGCCGATATAGCAATCAGCCCCAGCATTTT | CASSISRYSNQPQHF
TRBJ2-5 | TRBV29-1 | TRBD2 | many | TGCAGCGTTTTTCCGGGACTAGCGGGGGCCCAGGGGGAGACCCAGTACTTC | CSVFPGLAGAQGETQYF
TRBJ2-1 | TRBV6-2/TRBV6-3 | . | few | TGTGCCAGCAGTTACTCACACCTAATTGGCTACAATGAGCAGTTCTTC | CASSYSHLIGYNEQFF
TRBJ2-2 | TRBV10-3 | TRBD1 | . | TGTGCCATCAGAAGGACAGGGGAAAAGAACACCGGGGAGCTGTTTTTT | CAIRRTGEKNTGELFF
TRBJ1-1 | TRBV30 | . | many | TGTGCCTGGAGTACAGGCCAGGGCTCCCCTGAAGCTTTCTTT | CAWSTGQGSPEAFF
TRBJ1-6 | TRBV14 | TRBD1 | few | TGTGCCAGCAGCCAAGTCGAGGGGGCGCCCCTCCACTTT | CASSQVEGAPLHF
TRBJ1-2 | TRBV11-2 | TRBD1 | many | TGTGCCAGCAGCGGGACAGGGGGGTATGGCTACACCTTC | CASSGTGGYGYTF
TRBJ1-4 | TRBV7-9 | . | . | TGTGCCAGCAGCTCCCTCGACGCAGGGTGGGAGAATGAAAAACTGTTTTTT | CASSSLDAGWENEKLFF
TRBJ1-5 | TRBV3-1 | . | few | TGTGCCAGCAGCCCCCCAGGGCGGCAGTCCCAGCATTTT | CASSPPGRQSQHF
TRBJ1-2 | TRBV27 | . | few | TGTGCCAGCAGTTTGAAAGAGAACTATGGCTACACCTTC | CASSLKENYGYTF
TRBJ2-7 | TRBV11-2 | . | many | TGTGCCAGCAGCTTAGAAGCAGGTGCCTACGAGCAGTACTTC | CASSLEAGAYEQYF
TRBJ2-2 | TRBV20-1 | . | few | TGCAGTGCTAGGAAACAGGGTAACACCGGGGAGCTGTTTTTT | CSARKQGNTGELFF
TRBJ2-3 | TRBV2 | . | many | TGTGCCAGCACGGGGATAACTAGCACAGATACGCAGTATTTT | CASTGITSTDTQYF
TRBJ2-2 | TRBV20-1 | TRBD2 | once | TGCAGTGTAGCGGGGGGGATGAACACCGGGGAGCTGTTTTTT | CSVAGGMNTGELFF
TRBJ2-1 | TRBV20-1 | . | . | TGCAGTGCGATCCGGACTGCCGTAGATGAGCAGTTCTTC | CSAIRTAVDEQFF
TRBJ1-4 | TRBV11-2 | . | many | TGTGCCAGCAGCTTGTCGGGCTGGGGAAATGAAAAACTGTTTTTT | CASSLSGWGNEKLFF
TRBJ2-5 | TRBV6-5 | . | few | TGTGCCAGCAGTTACACTCCGACTGAGCGAGAGACCCAGTACTTC | CASSYTPTERETQYF
TRBJ1-1 | TRBV19 | . | few | TGTGCCAGTAGTATATTAGGGAGCACTGAAGCTTTCTTT | CASSILGSTEAFF
TRBJ2-3 | TRBV12-5 | . | many | TGTGCTAGTGCCCTTAAAGATACGCAGTATTTT | CASALKDTQYF
TRBJ1-1 | TRBV5-5 | TRBD1 | . | TGTGCCAGCAGCTACCGGACAGGATCAGACACTGAAGCTTTCTTT | CASSYRTGSDTEAFF
TRBJ2-7 | TRBV11-2 | . | many | TGTGCCAGCAGCTTAGTCGACCGAGTCGAGCAGTACTTC | CASSLVDRVEQYF
TRBJ2-1 | TRBV11-2 | . | . | TGTGCCAGCAGGCATGCGGACTGGGCTTACAATGAGCAGTTCTTC | CASRHADWAYNEQFF
TRBJ2-7 | TRBV6-1 | . | few | TGTGCCAGCACCGAATCCGGGGACCGGGAACTCATCGAGCAGTACTTC | CASTESGDRELIEQYF
TRBJ1-6 | TRBV27 | . | few | TGTGCCAGCACCCTCACGCGCGGGTCGGGCTCACCCCTCCACTTT | CASTLTRGSGSPLHF
TRBJ1-1 | TRBV6-1 | TRBD1 | many | TGTGCCAGCAACTTGGGACAGGGGTTGCTTGGAGCTTTCTTT | CASNLGQGLLGAFF
TRBJ1-3 | TRBV10-3 | . | . | TGTGCCATCAGTGACATTTTGGTAACAGGGAGTACCTCTGGAAACACCATATATTTT | CAISDILVTGSTSGNTIYF
TRBJ1-5 | TRBV30 | . | . | TGTGCCTGGAGAGCCGGGACTCGCCAGCCCCAGCATTTT | CAWRAGTRQPQHF
TRBJ2-3 | TRBV5-1 | TRBD2 | . | TGCGCCAGCAGCTTGGCTAGCGGGGGGGCCTTAGATACGCAGTATTTT | CASSLASGGALDTQYF
TRBJ2-1 | TRBV11-1 | . | . | TGTGCCAGCAGCTTAGCTCCCCGGGACTCCTACAATGAGCAGTTCTTC | CASSLAPRDSYNEQFF
TRBJ2-7 | TRBV7-2 | TRBD2 | many | TGTGCCAGCAGCCCCGCCGGGACTAGCGGTTACGAGCAGTACTTC | CASSPAGTSGYEQYF
TRBJ2-2 | TRBV12-3/TRBV12-4 | . | few | TGTGCCAGCAACAGGGACGGGGAGCTGTTTTTT | CASNRDGELFF
TRBJ1-1 | TRBV20-1 | . | . | TGCAGTGCTAGAGTTGGGGGGGGCAGGGGCACTGAAGCTTTCTTT | CSARVGGGRGTEAFF
TRBJ2-2 | TRBV19 | . | . | TGTGCCAGTAGTATCCGGACATCCGGGGAGCTGTTTTTT | CASSIRTSGELFF
TRBJ1-2 | TRBV9 | TRBD1 | . | TGTGCCAGCAGCTCAGGGACGCACAGGGGCGGCTACACCTTC | CASSSGTHRGGYTF
TRBJ2-1 | TRBV6-2/TRBV6-3 | TRBD1 | . | TGTGCCAGCAGTTACAGGGACAGGGAGAGAAATGAGCAGTTCTTC | CASSYRDRERNEQFF
TRBJ1-4 | TRBV12-3/TRBV12-4 | . | many | TGTGCCAGCGGGGATCGGCCTTCGGCAACTAATGAAAAACTGTTTTTT | CASGDRPSATNEKLFF
TRBJ1-6 | TRBV27 | . | . | TGTGCCAGCGGATACGGGGCCCCCCTCCACTTT | CASGYGAPLHF
TRBJ1-1 | TRBV15 | . | . | TGTGCCACCAGCAGAGGCAGGCCCACTGAAGCTTTCTTT | CATSRGRPTEAFF
TRBJ2-5 | TRBV29-1 | TRBD2 | . | TGCAGCGTTGAAAAGGGCGGGGGGGCTCTGGAGACCCAGTACTTC | CSVEKGGGALETQYF
TRBJ1-5 | TRBV4-1 | TRBD1 | few | TGCGCCAGCAGCCAAGATCGGAACAGGGGGGTAAGCAATCAGCCCCAGCATTTT | CASSQDRNRGVSNQPQHF
TRBJ1-2 | TRBV20-1 | TRBD1 | . | TGCAGTGCTAGAGGACAGGGTCTCATACCGAACTATGGCTACACCTTC | CSARGQGLIPNYGYTF
TRBJ2-5 | TRBV6-1 | TRBD2 | . | TGTGCCAGCAGTGAACGGGGAGGGTTGTACCAAGAGACCCAGTACTTC | CASSERGGLYQETQYF
TRBJ2-1 | TRBV5-6 | TRBD1 | . | TGTGCCAACAGGGACGGACAGGGTTTGACCTACAATGAGCAGTTCTTC | CANRDGQGLTYNEQFF